This note documents a single TCR beta chain sequence. This clonotype was recorded at least ten times. What antigen it recognizes has not been identified. Base qualities are not recorded, but no much larger clone differs from it by a single base. Stable Graves' hyperthyroidism was defined as the absence of progression to ophthalmopathy over 18 months of follow-up. Hyperthyroidism patients were aged 18 to 65 years and newly diagnosed, with disease duration of less than 2 months. Any patient with an uncontrolled infection, another autoimmune disease, pregnancy or lactation was excluded. Diagnoses were established on the basis of clinical symptoms, serum thyroxine and TRAb, thyroid ultrasound, and orbital computed tomography. PBMCs were separated from roughly 10 ml of fresh peripheral blood using Ficoll-Paque density gradient centrifugation. Total RNA was extracted using Trizol reagent, and RNA quality was assessed on an Agilent 2100 Bioanalyzer.

The source of the sample is a study of T cells in Graves' hyperthyroidism and ophthalmopathy (dated by TCRdb to the late 2010s). Study-level background: Peripheral blood samples were taken at initial diagnosis, before any treatment was given. To identify TCR V-J signatures that set the groups apart, the researchers used a discovery cohort of 95 to 100 patients, made up of 40 to 45 with Graves' ophthalmopathy and some 55 with stable Graves' hyperthyroidism. Prospective prediction of ophthalmopathy was tested in an independent validation cohort consisting of 18 to 20 hyperthyroidism patients and around 16 patients who later progressed to ophthalmopathy. The 90 or so discovery patients were randomly split 7:3 into training and test sets. In roughly six Graves' hyperthyroidism patients, the study also compared T-cell repertoires from thyroid tissue with T-cell repertoires from blood. After sampling, hyperthyroidism patients received methimazole starting at 30 mg daily, and ophthalmopathy patients received high-dose intravenous methylprednisolone. The paper describes TCR Vbeta CDR3 sequencing of 135 peripheral blood samples, made up of roughly 45 ophthalmopathy patients, more than 70 hyperthyroidism patients and about 17 progressor patients. The full study reports these points: Most expanded thyroid clonotypes (frequency above 0.001) were also detected in blood, a finding suggesting that blood repertoires may reflect thyroid immune responses. No statistical method was used to set the sample size in advance, and investigators knew the group allocation. In validation, the model predicted progression to ophthalmopathy a median of roughly 6.5 months before onset, with about 64% sensitivity and about 72% specificity. In cross-validation, a model built on a 13 V-J signature told ophthalmopathy apart from stable hyperthyroidism with under 90% sensitivity and 81% to 82% specificity, and in testing the same model reached 80%/75%.

The TCR beta CDR3 regions were amplified from the RNA transcripts. The TCR CDR3 was subjected to a first round of RT-PCR using the HTBI primer set and the Qiagen OneStep RT-PCR kit. A second multiplex PCR round built the libraries, followed by size selection and purification. Sequencing of the libraries was done on an Illumina HiSeq2000 using paired-end 100 bp reads. The original methods were these. SOAPnuke was used to process the raw data, removing reads that contained adapters or uncalled bases, had a mean Phred below 15, or lacked an exact match to the constant primer or identifier. High-quality paired reads were merged with COPE v1.2.5, and unique nucleotide sequences were defined as clonotypes. Clonotypes were aligned to IMGT TRBV, TRBD and TRBJ reference segments using MiTCR v1.1. The analysis was restricted to V-J combinations with a frequency above 0.0001, which together covered 99% to 99.2% of the repertoires. A TCS score was defined as the ratio of F50 (clonal expansion) to E x V (chaos), with BLOSUM62-based TCRdist applied between CDR3 peptides within each V-J. Welch's t-statistics and random forest reduced around 520 V-J features to 13, which were used in a naive Bayes classifier (R e1071). In-frame beta chains were kept once TCRdb had trimmed the public reads at Q25 with fastp and called clones with MiXCR. Identical CDR3 proteins give one entry, which carries the most common genes and DNA. The V and J calls here are based on TCRdb, not the publication. A total of approximately 210,000 distinct CDR3 sequences appear in this sample, approximately 17% of them only once. Under 65% of the sample is taken by the ten largest.

The TCR was taken from a man over 45 with Graves' hyperthyroidism. The sequenced sample was blood.

The DNA sequence follows: TGTGCCTGGAGCTCTGGACCGTGGCAAGAGACCCAGTACTTC. The resulting protein is CAWSSGPWQETQYF. The chain links TRBV30 with TRBJ2-5; no D gene is confidently identified. Trimming removed 3 bases from V and 2 bases from J, leaving 13 bases between the germline ends. Its CDR3 holds 14 amino acids, cysteine through phenylalanine. Solely the CDR3 DNA is kept, with 42 bases framed from the first base. From a lookup of the germline V gene (reference sequence), CDR1 and CDR2 are GTSNPN and SVGIG.